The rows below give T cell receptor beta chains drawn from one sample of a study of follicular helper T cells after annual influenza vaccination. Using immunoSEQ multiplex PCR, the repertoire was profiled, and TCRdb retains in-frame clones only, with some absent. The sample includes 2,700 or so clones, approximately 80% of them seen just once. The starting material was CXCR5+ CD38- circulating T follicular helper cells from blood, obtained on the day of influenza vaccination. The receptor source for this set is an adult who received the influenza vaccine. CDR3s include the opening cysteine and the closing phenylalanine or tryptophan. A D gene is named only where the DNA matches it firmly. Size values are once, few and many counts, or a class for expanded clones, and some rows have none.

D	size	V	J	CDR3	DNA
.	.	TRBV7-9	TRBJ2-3	CASSSDYRGRRDTQYF	TGTGCCAGCAGCTCGGACTACAGGGGTCGAAGAGATACGCAGTATTTT
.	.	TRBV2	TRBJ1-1	CATHSEAFF	TGTGCCACCCATTCCGAAGCTTTCTTT
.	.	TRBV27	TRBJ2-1	CASSSQGVSNEQFF	TGTGCCAGCAGTTCACAGGGAGTAAGCAATGAGCAGTTCTTC
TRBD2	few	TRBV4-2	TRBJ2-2	CASSQVQAGTGELFF	TGTGCCAGCAGCCAAGTACAAGCGGGGACCGGGGAGCTGTTTTTT
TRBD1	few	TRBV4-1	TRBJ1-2	CASSQDRDSWPNF	TGCGCCAGCAGCCAAGATCGGGACAGTTGGCCGAACTTC
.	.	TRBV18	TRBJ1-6	CASSPWEPGNSPLHF	TGTGCCAGCTCACCATGGGAGCCCGGTAATTCACCCCTCCACTTT
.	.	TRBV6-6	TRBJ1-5	CASKNRISNQPQHF	TGTGCCAGCAAAAACAGGATCAGCAATCAGCCCCAGCATTTT
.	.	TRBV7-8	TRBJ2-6	CASSPLRLKISGANVLTF	TGTGCCAGCAGCCCCTTAAGACTGAAAATCTCTGGGGCCAACGTCCTGACTTTC
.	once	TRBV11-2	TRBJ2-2	CASSLTQTGELFF	TGTGCCAGCAGCTTAACGCAGACCGGGGAGCTGTTTTTT
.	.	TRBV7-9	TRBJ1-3	CASSTQGFGGNTIYF	TGTGCCAGCAGCACCCAGGGGTTTGGTGGAAACACCATATATTTT
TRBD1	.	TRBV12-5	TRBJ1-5	CASGSGGGQPQHF	TGTGCTAGTGGGTCAGGGGGTGGGCAGCCCCAGCATTTT
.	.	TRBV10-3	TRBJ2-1	CAIQPKRASSYNEQFF	TGTGCCATCCAACCCAAAAGGGCAAGCTCCTACAATGAGCAGTTCTTC
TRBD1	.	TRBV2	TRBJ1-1	CASSLGQGAFF	TGTGCCAGCAGTCTAGGACAGGGAGCTTTCTTT
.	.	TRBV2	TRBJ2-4	CASSERSDIQYF	TGTGCCAGCAGTGAAAGATCAGACATTCAGTACTTC
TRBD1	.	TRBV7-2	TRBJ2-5	CASSFQTGTETQYF	TGTGCCAGCAGCTTCCAGACAGGGACAGAGACCCAGTACTTC
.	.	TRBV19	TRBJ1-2	CASSLDRNYGYTF	TGTGCCAGTAGTCTAGACAGGAACTATGGCTACACCTTC
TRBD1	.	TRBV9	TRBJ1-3	CASSVGEGAVGGNTIYF	TGTGCCAGCAGCGTAGGAGAGGGGGCCGTGGGAGGAAACACCATATATTTT
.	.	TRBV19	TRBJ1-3	CASTRVGDKGRSGNTIYF	TGTGCCAGTACCCGGGTGGGGGACAAAGGCCGCTCTGGAAACACCATATATTTT
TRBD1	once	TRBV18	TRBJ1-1	CASSQGQGNTEAFF	TGTGCCAGCTCACAGGGACAGGGGAACACTGAAGCTTTCTTT
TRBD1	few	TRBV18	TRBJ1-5	CASSPFGRGPHQPQHF	TGTGCCAGCTCACCATTCGGAAGGGGGCCCCATCAGCCCCAGCATTTT
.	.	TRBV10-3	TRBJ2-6	CAISESPGADSGANVLTF	TGTGCCATCAGTGAGTCGCCAGGGGCAGACTCTGGGGCCAACGTCCTGACTTTC
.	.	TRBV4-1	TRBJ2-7	CASSRSRDTTAYEQYF	TGCGCCAGCAGTAGGAGTAGGGACACCACTGCCTACGAGCAGTACTTC
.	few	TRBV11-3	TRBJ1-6	CASSLGGGHSPLHF	TGTGCCAGCAGCTTAGGGGGGGGTCATTCACCCCTCCACTTT
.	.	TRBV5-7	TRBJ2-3	CASSLALSQVDTQYF	TGTGCCAGCAGCTTGGCCTTGTCTCAAGTCGATACGCAGTATTTT
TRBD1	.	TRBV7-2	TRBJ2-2	CASSLGQGAGELFF	TGTGCCAGCAGCTTGGGACAGGGGGCCGGGGAGCTGTTTTTT
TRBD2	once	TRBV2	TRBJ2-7	CASREGLAGGVYEQYF	TGTGCCAGCAGGGAGGGACTAGCGGGGGGCGTTTACGAGCAGTACTTC
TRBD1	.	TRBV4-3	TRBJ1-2	CASSQRQGQYGYTF	TGCGCCAGCAGCCAAAGACAGGGGCAGTATGGCTACACCTTC
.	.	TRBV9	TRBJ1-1	CASTLTDDNTEAFF	TGTGCCAGCACCTTGACAGACGACAACACTGAAGCTTTCTTT
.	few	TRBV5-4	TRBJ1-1	CASSLAYGGMNTEAFF	TGTGCCAGCAGCTTGGCCTACGGAGGCATGAACACTGAAGCTTTCTTT
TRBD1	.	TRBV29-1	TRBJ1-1	CSVERGQTESLAFF	TGCAGCGTTGAGAGGGGACAGACCGAGTCCTTAGCTTTCTTT
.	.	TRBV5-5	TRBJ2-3	CASTSTGDTQYF	TGTGCCAGCACCTCTACAGGGGATACGCAGTATTTT
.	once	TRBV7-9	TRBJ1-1	CASSGRGGTEAFF	TGTGCCAGCAGCGGTCGAGGGGGCACTGAAGCTTTCTTT
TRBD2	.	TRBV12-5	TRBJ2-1	CASVRTSGGTLNEQFF	TGTGCTAGTGTCAGGACTAGCGGGGGGACCCTCAATGAGCAGTTCTTC
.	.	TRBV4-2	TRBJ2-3	CASSQERGTQYF	TGTGCCAGCAGCCAAGAGAGGGGTACGCAGTATTTT
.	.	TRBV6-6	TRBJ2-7	CASSPNSYEQYF	TGTGCCAGCAGCCCAAACTCCTACGAGCAGTACTTC
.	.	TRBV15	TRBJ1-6	CATSRGTGNSPLHF	TGTGCCACCAGCAGGGGCACAGGGAATTCACCCCTCCACTTT
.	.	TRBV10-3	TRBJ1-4	CAISESGEKLFF	TGTGCCATCAGTGAGTCTGGGGAAAAACTGTTTTTT
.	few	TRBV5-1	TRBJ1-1	CASSSDPGNTEAFF	TGCGCCAGCAGCTCGGACCCTGGGAACACTGAAGCTTTCTTT
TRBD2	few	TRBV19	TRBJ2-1	CASSPGLAHNEQFF	TGTGCCAGTAGTCCAGGACTAGCGCACAATGAGCAGTTCTTC
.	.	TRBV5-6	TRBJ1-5	CASSFGGWGNQPQHF	TGTGCCAGCAGCTTTGGAGGGTGGGGCAATCAGCCCCAGCATTTT
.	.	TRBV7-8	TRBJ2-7	CASSLAPGTIPSEQYF	TGTGCCAGCAGCTTAGCGCCCGGGACAATCCCAAGCGAGCAGTACTTC
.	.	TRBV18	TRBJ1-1	CASSPDSGWATEAFF	TGTGCCAGCTCCCCGGACTCGGGGTGGGCCACTGAAGCTTTCTTT
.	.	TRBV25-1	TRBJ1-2	CASRDGEGGYGYTF	TGTGCCAGTCGGGATGGCGAGGGGGGATATGGCTACACCTTC
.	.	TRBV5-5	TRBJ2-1	CASSLVGGPYNEQFF	TGTGCCAGCAGCTTGGTGGGGGGGCCCTACAATGAGCAGTTCTTC